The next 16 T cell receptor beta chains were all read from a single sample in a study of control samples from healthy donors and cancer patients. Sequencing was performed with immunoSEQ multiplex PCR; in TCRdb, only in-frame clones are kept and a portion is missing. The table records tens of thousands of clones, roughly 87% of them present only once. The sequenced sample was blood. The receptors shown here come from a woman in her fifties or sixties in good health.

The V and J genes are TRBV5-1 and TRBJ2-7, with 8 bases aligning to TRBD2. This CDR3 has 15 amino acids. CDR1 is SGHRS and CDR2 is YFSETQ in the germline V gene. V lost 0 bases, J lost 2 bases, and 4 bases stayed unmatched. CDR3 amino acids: CASSLVAGGAYEQYF. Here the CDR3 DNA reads TGCGCCAGCAGCTTGGTGGCGGGAGGAGCCTACGAGCAGTACTTC. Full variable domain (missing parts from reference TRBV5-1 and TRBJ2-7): KAGVTQTPRYLIKTRGQQVTLSCSPISGHRSVSWYQQTPGQGLQFLFEYFSETQRNKGNFPGRFSGRQFSNSRSEMNVSTLELGDSALYLCASSLVAGGAYEQYFGPGTRLTVT.

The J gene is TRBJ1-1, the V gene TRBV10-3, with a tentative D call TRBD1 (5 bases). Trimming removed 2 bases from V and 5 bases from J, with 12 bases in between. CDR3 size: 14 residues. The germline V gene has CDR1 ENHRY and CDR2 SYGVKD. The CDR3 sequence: CAISETGISTEAFF. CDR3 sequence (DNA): TGTGCCATCAGTGAGACAGGAATTAGTACTGAAGCTTTCTTT.

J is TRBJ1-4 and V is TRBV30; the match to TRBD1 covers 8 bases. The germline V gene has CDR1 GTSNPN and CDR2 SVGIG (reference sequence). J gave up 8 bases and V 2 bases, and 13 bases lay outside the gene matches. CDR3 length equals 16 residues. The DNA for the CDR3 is TGTGCCTGGAGTAGAGGGCAGGGGGCAAGGAGAGAAAAACTGTTTTTT. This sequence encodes CAWSRGQGARREKLFF.

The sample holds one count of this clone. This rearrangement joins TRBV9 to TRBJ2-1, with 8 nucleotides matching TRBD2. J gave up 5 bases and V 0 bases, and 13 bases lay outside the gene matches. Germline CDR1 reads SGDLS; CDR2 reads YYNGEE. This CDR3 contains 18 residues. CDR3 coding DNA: TGTGCCAGCAGCGTAGGTGGTAGCGGGGCGTCCGGGGACAATGAGCAGTTCTTC. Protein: CASSVGGSGASGDNEQFF. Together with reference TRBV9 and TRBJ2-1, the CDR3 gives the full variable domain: DSGVTQTPKHLITATGQRVTLRCSPRSGDLSVYWYQQSLDQGLQFLIQYYNGEERAKGNILERFSAQQFPDLHSELNLSSLELGDSALYFCASSVGGSGASGDNEQFFGPGTRLTVL.

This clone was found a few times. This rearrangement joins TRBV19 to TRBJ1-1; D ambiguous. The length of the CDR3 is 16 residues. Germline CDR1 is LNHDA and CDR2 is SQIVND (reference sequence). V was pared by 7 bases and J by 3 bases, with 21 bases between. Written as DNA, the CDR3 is TGTGCCAGTAATCCCCAGACACGACCTGGGGACACTGAAGCTTTCTTT. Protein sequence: CASNPQTRPGDTEAFF.

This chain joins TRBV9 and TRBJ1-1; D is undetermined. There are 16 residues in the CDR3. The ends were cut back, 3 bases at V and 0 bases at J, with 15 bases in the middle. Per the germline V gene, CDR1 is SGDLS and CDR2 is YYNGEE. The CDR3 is CASSGTSTTVNTEAFF. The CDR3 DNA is TGTGCCAGCAGCGGGACTTCTACCACGGTGAACACTGAAGCTTTCTTT.

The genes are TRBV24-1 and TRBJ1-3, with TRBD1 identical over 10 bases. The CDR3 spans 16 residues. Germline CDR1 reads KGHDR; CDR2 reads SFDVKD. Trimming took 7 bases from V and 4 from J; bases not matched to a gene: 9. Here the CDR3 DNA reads TGTGCCACCAGCCCCGGGACAGGGGCTATCGGAAACACCATATATTTT. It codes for CATSPGTGAIGNTIYF.

The CDR3 loop reads CSVGHGPFGEKLFF. The DNA for the CDR3 is TGCAGCGTTGGACACGGACCCTTCGGTGAAAAACTGTTTTTT. The V call is TRBV29-1, the J call TRBJ1-4; D is unresolved. Trimming pared 4 bases from V and 7 bases from J, leaving 16 bases between. This CDR3 comprises 14 residues. CDR1 and CDR2 from the germline V gene are SQVTM and ANQGSEA.

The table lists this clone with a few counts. CDR3 nucleotide sequence: TGTGCCAGCAGCGTCAGCAACCAACAGGGGAATGAGCAGTTCTTC. Protein product: CASSVSNQQGNEQFF. The gene calls are TRBV9 and TRBJ2-1; 7 positions agree with TRBD1. Germline assignment: CDR1 SGDLS and CDR2 YYNGEE. The junction had 9 bases not matched to a gene; V was cut back by 2 bases and J by 7 bases. The length of the CDR3 is 15 residues.

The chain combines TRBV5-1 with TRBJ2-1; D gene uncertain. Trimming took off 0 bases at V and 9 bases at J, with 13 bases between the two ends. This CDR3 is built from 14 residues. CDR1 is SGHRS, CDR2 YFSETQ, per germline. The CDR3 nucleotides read TGCGCCAGCAGCTTGGGGGCAGTTGTTAGTGAGCAGTTCTTC. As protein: CASSLGAVVSEQFF.

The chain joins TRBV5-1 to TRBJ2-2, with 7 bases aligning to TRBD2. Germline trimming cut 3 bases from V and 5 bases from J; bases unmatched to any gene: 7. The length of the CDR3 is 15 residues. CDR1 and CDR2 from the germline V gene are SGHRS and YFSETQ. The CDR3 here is CASSSRGGTTGELFF. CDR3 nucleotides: TGCGCCAGCAGCTCCCGGGGAGGGACGACCGGGGAGCTGTTTTTT.

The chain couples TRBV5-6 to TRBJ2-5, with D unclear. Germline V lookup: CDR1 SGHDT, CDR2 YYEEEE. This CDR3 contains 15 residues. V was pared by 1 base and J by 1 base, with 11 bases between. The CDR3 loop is CASSLSPRFQETQYF. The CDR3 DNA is TGTGCCAGCAGCTTGTCGCCCAGATTCCAAGAGACCCAGTACTTC.

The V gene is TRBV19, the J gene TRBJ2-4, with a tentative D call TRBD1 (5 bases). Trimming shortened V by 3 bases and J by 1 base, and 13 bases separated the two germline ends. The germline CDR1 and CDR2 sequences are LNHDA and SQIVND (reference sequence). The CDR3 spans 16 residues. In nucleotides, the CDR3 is TGTGCCAGTAGTATTCGGCAGGGCAGCGCCAAAAACATTCAGTACTTC. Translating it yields CASSIRQGSAKNIQYF.

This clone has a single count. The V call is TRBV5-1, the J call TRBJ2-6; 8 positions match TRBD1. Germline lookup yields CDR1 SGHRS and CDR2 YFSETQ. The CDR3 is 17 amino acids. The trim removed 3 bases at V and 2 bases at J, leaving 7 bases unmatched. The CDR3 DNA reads TGCGCCAGCAGCTGGTGGGCAGGGGGCGCTGGGGCCAACGTCCTGACTTTC. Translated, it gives CASSWWAGGAGANVLTF.

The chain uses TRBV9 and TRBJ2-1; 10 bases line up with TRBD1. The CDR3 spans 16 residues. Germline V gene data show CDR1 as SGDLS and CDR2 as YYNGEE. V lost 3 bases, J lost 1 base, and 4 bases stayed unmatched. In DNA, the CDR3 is TGTGCCAGCAGCGCAAGGGACAGGGGTTCCTACAATGAGCAGTTCTTC. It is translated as CASSARDRGSYNEQFF.

In nucleotides, the CDR3 is TGTGCCAGCAGCGTAGGGGTAGCTGGGGTGGGAGATACGCAGTATTTT. This codes for CASSVGVAGVGDTQYF. V usage is TRBV9 and J usage is TRBJ2-3; no clear D gene. This CDR3 is built from 16 residues. V was clipped by 0 bases and J by 5 bases, with 16 bases between them. Germline V gene data show CDR1 as SGDLS and CDR2 as YYNGEE.